The sequence of this T cell receptor beta chain was determined in a study of response to subunit inactivated influenza vaccine. Germline assignment: CDR1 LGHNA and CDR2 YSLEER. CDR3 length: 18 amino acids. Trimming cost V 4 bases and J 2 bases; bases outside gene matches: 6. Using its own MiXCR run on the RT-PCR reads, TCRdb lists one record per CDR3 protein. This sample has 500,000 to 550,000 distinct CDR3 sequences, with roughly 25% found just once. This sample also appeared in a second study, on T cells expressing NK-cell markers. From that study: TCR beta cDNA was made by 5'RACE template switching with UMIs.

The source is a man aged 45-65 years who received an inactivated influenza vaccine. The rearrangement joins TRBV4-3 to TRBJ2-1; 15 positions agree with TRBD2. The sequences come from CD4+ T cells sorted from PBMCs, collected approximately 12 days after vaccination. CDR3 nucleotide sequence: TGCGCCAGCAGCCCTCGGACTAGCGGGGGGGGCACCTACAATGAGCAGTTCTTC. It translates to CASSPRTSGGGTYNEQFF.